One and the same sample provided the 14 T cell receptor beta chains below, sequenced in a study of cytomegalovirus exposure and HLA in healthy donors. The PCR made use of 60 Vbeta and 13 Jbeta primers. Assay used: immunoSEQ multiplex PCR; TCRdb lists only in-frame clones, some missing. The repertoire holds around 210,000 clones, with roughly 80% as singletons. Sequencing used PBMCs. Every receptor here comes from a man aged 50 to 59 in good health and CMV-seronegative.

The gene calls are TRBV2 and TRBJ2-2; TRBD2 aligns across 8 bases. The CDR3 has 15 residues. Germline CDR1 reads SNHLY; CDR2 reads FYNNEI. V shed 5 bases, J shed 3 bases, and the junction held 5 bases outside the gene matches. The CDR3 reads CASSRSGRYTGELFF. DNA of the CDR3: TGTGCCAGCAGTCGAAGCGGGAGATACACCGGGGAGCTGTTTTTT.

The chain recombines TRBV28 with TRBJ2-3; 11 positions match TRBD1. The CDR3 is 16 amino acids. V lost 6 bases and J lost 2; bases outside the gene matches: 7. Germline V gives CDR1 MDHEN, CDR2 SYDVKM. CDR3 sequence reads: CASSPGQGAYTDTQYF. CDR3 nucleotide sequence: TGTGCCAGCAGCCCCGGACAGGGGGCATACACAGATACGCAGTATTTT.

Details on this clone: Other DNA sequences of this sample code for an identical CDR3. The chain joins TRBV28 to TRBJ1-1; D is possibly TRBD1 (6 bases). The germline CDR1 and CDR2 sequences are MDHEN and SYDVKM. Trimming left V 6 bases short and J 1 base short, with 15 bases between. CDR3 length: 15 residues. The CDR3 DNA is TGTGCCAGCAGCGACCCCAGGGGTAAGAACACTGAAGCTTTCTTT. It encodes CASSDPRGKNTEAFF.

The gene calls are TRBV7-9 and TRBJ2-7, with D perhaps given as TRBD1 or TRBD2 (5 bases each). V was shortened by 7 bases and J by 0 bases, with 13 bases between the two germline ends. This CDR3 region has 14 residues. The V gene's germline CDR1 is SEHNR and CDR2 FQNEAQ (reference sequence). CDR3 amino acids: CASTLAGSSYEQYF. CDR3 in DNA: TGTGCCAGCACCCTAGCAGGGAGCTCCTACGAGCAGTACTTC.

Only one count was recorded for this clone. The chain joins TRBV27 to TRBJ2-3, with D possibly TRBD2 on 6 matching bases. CDR1 is MNHEY, CDR2 SMNVEV, per germline (reference sequence). The CDR3 consists of 14 residues. Trimming took off 2 bases at V and 2 bases at J, with 8 bases between the two ends. DNA of the CDR3: TGTGCCAGCAGTTTAATAGCGGCCACAGATACGCAGTATTTT. This encodes CASSLIAATDTQYF.

The chain is built from TRBV10-3 and TRBJ1-1, with unresolved D. Germline V gene lookup returns CDR1 ENHRY and CDR2 SYGVKD. The CDR3 loop spans 16 amino acids. Trimming took off 2 bases at V and 0 bases at J, with 13 bases between the two ends. The CDR3 DNA follows: TGTGCCATCAGTGAGAGGAGGTCCTTTATGAACACTGAAGCTTTCTTT. Translating gives CAISERRSFMNTEAFF.

This rearrangement joins TRBV30 to TRBJ2-7; TRBD2 is a possible D gene (7 bases). There are 13 residues in the CDR3. CDR1 GTSNPN and CDR2 SVGIG come from the germline V gene (reference sequence). V gave up 3 bases and J gave up 7 bases, with 16 bases separating them. This chain's CDR3 is CAWSRGGGGEQYF. CDR3 bases: TGTGCCTGGAGCAGGGGAGGGGGAGGGGAGCAGTACTTC.

This clone was observed a single time. This chain links TRBV19 with TRBJ1-1; D perhaps matches TRBD1 (5 bases). Looked up from germline, CDR1 is LNHDA and CDR2 is SQIVND (reference sequence). The CDR3 length is 14 residues. V gave up 9 bases and J gave up 0 bases, with 14 bases separating them. The CDR3 bases are TGTGCCAGCACCATTCGGGGGGTGAACACTGAAGCTTTCTTT. Protein product: CASTIRGVNTEAFF.

This clone is a singleton in its sample. The chain combines TRBV15 with TRBJ1-5; 9 bases line up with TRBD1. V lost 3 bases and J lost 7; bases outside the gene matches: 7. Germline V gene lookup returns CDR1 LNHNV and CDR2 YYDKDF (reference sequence). The CDR3 spans 15 residues. The CDR3 coding sequence is TGTGCCACCAGCAGTCCGGGACAGGGTGAACAGCCCCAGCATTTT. This encodes CATSSPGQGEQPQHF.

The chain recombines TRBV5-6 with TRBJ2-4; D is unclear. There are 11 residues in the CDR3. Trimming left V 4 bases short and J 7 bases short, with 6 bases between. The germline gives CDR1 SGHDT, CDR2 YYEEEE. CDR3 DNA sequence: TGTGCCAGCAGCCTCGAGAACATTCAGTACTTC. It translates to CASSLENIQYF.

The CDR3 coding sequence is TGTGCCAGCTCACCTCGGGACAGGAACGAAAAACTGTTTTTT. This encodes CASSPRDRNEKLFF. This rearrangement joins TRBV18 to TRBJ1-4; 8 positions agree with TRBD1. With 3 bases clipped from V and 8 bases from J, the junction kept 5 bases outside the gene matches. Germline assignment: CDR1 KGHSH and CDR2 LQKENI. The CDR3 sequence is 14 residues long.

V gene TRBV28 combines with J gene TRBJ1-5; D call uncertain. CDR1 is MDHEN and CDR2 is SYDVKM in the germline V gene. The CDR3 spans 15 residues. Trimming cost V 1 base and J 0 bases, with 7 bases left between them. The CDR3 sequence is CASSLSDTSNQPQHF. In DNA, the CDR3 is TGTGCCAGCAGTTTATCAGACACTAGCAATCAGCCCCAGCATTTT.

The rearrangement links TRBV6-5 to TRBJ2-7; 7 nucleotides align to TRBD2. The V and J ends lost 6 bases and 4 bases, in that order; junction bases with no gene match: 9. Germline V gene sequence: CDR1 MNHEY, CDR2 SVGAGI. CDR3 size: 14 residues. The CDR3 is CASRVRAGVYEQYF. The CDR3 DNA follows: TGTGCCAGCAGGGTTCGGGCGGGAGTGTACGAGCAGTACTTC.

The chain links TRBV10-2 to TRBJ2-1; TRBD1 matches 8 bases. Germline loops: CDR1 WSHSY, CDR2 SAAADI. V shed 8 bases and J 2 bases; nucleotides not matched to a gene: 8. The CDR3 covers 15 residues. Here the CDR3 reads CASAKGDRTYNEQFF. CDR3 nucleotides: TGCGCCAGCGCCAAGGGGGACAGGACCTACAATGAGCAGTTCTTC.